The 20 T cell receptor beta chains given below trace back to one sample, sequenced in a study of a mutant IDH1 vaccine in newly diagnosed glioma. For these TCRs, the target antigens are not known. The protocol was immunoSEQ multiplex PCR, while the TCRdb copy is restricted to in-frame clones and leaves out a portion. The repertoire includes under 60,000 clones, less than 85% of them detected once, and 4.9% sits in the top ten. Documented time point: week 47, end of study. Every vaccination contained 300 ug of the mutant IDH1 20-mer peptide and was paired with topical imiquimod. The source was PBMCs, collected from a glioma patient whose treatment included an IDH1 peptide vaccine. These receptors were taken from a woman in her 40s with glioma. Some clones in this sample may be carry-over from other donors' samples.

The chain employs TRBV6-6 and TRBJ1-1; no firm D call. From germline, CDR1 is MNHNY and CDR2 SVGAGI (reference sequence). V was shortened by 0 bases and J by 5 bases, with 13 bases between the two germline ends. This CDR3 has 15 amino acids. The CDR3 reads CASSYSTRVYTEAFF. DNA of the CDR3: TGTGCCAGCAGTTACTCGACGAGGGTGTATACTGAAGCTTTCTTT.

This chain links TRBV10-1 with TRBJ1-3; TRBD1 is a possible D gene (5 bases). This CDR3 has 15 residues. Germline CDR1 WNHNN, CDR2 SYGVQD (reference sequence). The V end was cut by 1 base, the J end by 4 bases, with 11 bases between. CDR3 bases: TGCGCCAGCAGTGAGTATCTGGGGCGAGGAAACACCATATATTTT. Protein: CASSEYLGRGNTIYF.

This clone has a single count. The chain joins TRBV5-1 to TRBJ2-2; 12 bases match TRBD2. CDR3 length: 16 residues. V was clipped by 1 base and J by 4 bases; unmatched bases: 2. In germline, CDR1 is SGHRS, CDR2 YFSETQ. The CDR3 sequence: CASSLPSGGVTGELFF. CDR3 in DNA: TGCGCCAGCAGCTTGCCTAGCGGGGGGGTCACCGGGGAGCTGTTTTTT.

This clone was recorded once. The J gene is TRBJ1-2, the V gene TRBV19; no firm D call. There are 17 residues in the CDR3. Trimming removed 0 bases at V and 4 bases at J, with 18 bases between. Germline V lookup: CDR1 LNHDA, CDR2 SQIVND (reference sequence). CDR3 in DNA: TGTGCCAGTAGTATAGATATCGAGCCAGGCCCCATCTATGGCTACACCTTC. This gives the protein CASSIDIEPGPIYGYTF.

The CDR3 DNA reads TGTGCCAGCAGCTTGGAAGCGGGGGGAGTACCAGATACGCAGTATTTT. Its translation: CASSLEAGGVPDTQYF. The chain employs TRBV9 and TRBJ2-3; 9 nucleotides line up with TRBD2. The CDR3 covers 16 residues. Losses at the gene ends were 4 bases for V and 4 bases for J; bases not matched to a gene: 10. CDR1 SGDLS and CDR2 YYNGEE come from the germline V gene.

This clone was seen once. The CDR3 sequence: CASSFWGQETQYF. DNA for the CDR3: TGTGCCAGCAGCTTCTGGGGCCAAGAGACCCAGTACTTC. The chain carries TRBV5-6 and TRBJ2-5; D gene uncertain. Germline V gene lookup returns CDR1 SGHDT and CDR2 YYEEEE. The CDR3 covers 13 residues. V shed 2 bases and J shed 1 base, with 6 bases lying between them. Full variable domain (missing parts from reference TRBV5-6 and TRBJ2-5): DAGVTQSPTHLIKTRGQQVTLRCSPKSGHDTVSWYQQALGQGPQFIFQYYEEEERQRGNFPDRFSGHQFPNYSSELNVNALLLGDSALYLCASSFWGQETQYFGPGTRLLVL.

The rearrangement joins TRBV29-1 to TRBJ2-1; D might be TRBD1 or TRBD2, each matching 5 bases. V lost 6 bases and J 2 bases, leaving 14 bases between the germline ends. The germline V gene encodes CDR1 SQVTM and CDR2 ANQGSEA. The CDR3 loop spans 14 amino acids. This CDR3 is CSVVQGVAYNEQFF. The CDR3 nucleotides are TGCAGCGTGGTGCAGGGAGTTGCCTACAATGAGCAGTTCTTC.

The gene calls are TRBV14 and TRBJ2-3; D may be TRBD2 (5 bases). Looked up from germline, CDR1 is SGHDN and CDR2 is FVKESK. V gave up 4 bases and J gave up 8 bases, with 16 bases separating them. This CDR3 contains 14 residues. This CDR3 reads CASSLNVPSGTQYF. The CDR3 nucleotides are TGTGCCAGCAGCCTGAATGTCCCGAGCGGTACGCAGTATTTT. Combining the CDR3 with reference TRBV14 and TRBJ2-3 gives the whole variable domain EAGVTQFPSHSVIEKGQTVTLRCDPISGHDNLYWYRRVMGKEIKFLLHFVKESKQDESGMPNNRFLAERTGGTYSTLKVQPAELEDSGVYFCASSLNVPSGTQYFGPGTRLTVL.

The V and J genes are TRBV14 and TRBJ1-6; D remains unclear. Trimming pared 2 bases from V and 5 bases from J, leaving 7 bases between. The CDR3 consists of 14 residues. The germline CDR1 and CDR2 sequences are SGHDN and FVKESK. The CDR3 sequence is CASSQRLHNSPLHF. CDR3 sequence (DNA): TGTGCCAGCAGCCAAAGACTCCATAATTCACCCCTCCACTTT.

The gene calls are TRBV5-1 and TRBJ1-6; 7 bases agree with TRBD1. Germline V CDR1 and CDR2: SGHRS, YFSETQ. The CDR3 length is 15 residues. Trimming took 4 bases from V and 7 from J; bases not matched to a gene: 8. CDR3 residues: CASSRPDRDNSPLHF. The CDR3 nucleotides read TGCGCCAGCAGCCGTCCTGACAGGGACAATTCACCCCTCCACTTT.

V is TRBV14 and J is TRBJ1-2; 7 nucleotides line up with TRBD1. Germline-derived CDR1 and CDR2 are SGHDN and FVKESK. This CDR3 region has 13 residues. After removal of 6 bases from V and 7 bases from J, the junction contained 8 bases not matched to a gene. The CDR3 loop reads CASRSGQAVGYTF. The CDR3 nucleotides are TGTGCCAGCAGGTCCGGACAGGCGGTTGGCTACACCTTC.

The table lists this clone with a few counts. The chain has TRBV2 and TRBJ2-1, with TRBD2 identical over 8 bases. J lost 0 bases, V lost 7 bases, and 8 bases had no gene match. This CDR3 is built from 16 residues. Germline values: CDR1 SNHLY, CDR2 FYNNEI. CDR3 DNA sequence: TGTGCCAGCACCCGGGGAGCGGGGGCCTCCTACAATGAGCAGTTCTTC. Translation gives CASTRGAGASYNEQFF.

The chain combines TRBV29-1 with TRBJ1-5, with D hard to call. This CDR3 has 13 amino acids. The germline V gene encodes CDR1 SQVTM and CDR2 ANQGSEA. The V end was cut by 6 bases, the J end by 5 bases, with 14 bases between. CDR3 residues: CSVGSGEDQPQHF. The CDR3 nucleotides read TGCAGCGTCGGGAGTGGGGAGGATCAGCCCCAGCATTTT.

V is TRBV5-5 and J is TRBJ1-4; D is unresolved. V shed 1 base and J shed 8 bases, with 9 bases lying between them. This CDR3 has 13 residues. Germline CDR1 SGHKS, CDR2 YYEKEE (reference sequence). The CDR3 loop is CASSLTATEKLFF. The CDR3 DNA reads as TGTGCCAGCAGCTTGACGGCCACAGAAAAACTGTTTTTT.

This clone was found once. The chain has TRBV7-2 and TRBJ2-3; D gene uncertain. Germline V gene sequence: CDR1 SGHTA, CDR2 FQGNSA. The CDR3 is made up of 15 amino acids. V was cut by 0 bases and J by 2 bases, with 9 bases left in between. CDR3 sequence (DNA): TGTGCCAGCAGCTTAGCGCAGAGACTCACAGATACGCAGTATTTT. Translating it yields CASSLAQRLTDTQYF.

CDR3 in amino acids: CASSTPRPTGELFF. The CDR3 DNA is TGTGCCAGCAGCACCCCAAGACCGACCGGGGAGCTGTTTTTT. This chain joins TRBV13 and TRBJ2-2; D is unresolved. This CDR3 has 14 amino acids. In germline, CDR1 is PRHDT, CDR2 FYEKMQ (reference sequence). V was trimmed by 5 bases and J by 5 bases, leaving 12 bases between them.

The genes are TRBV5-1 and TRBJ2-3, with TRBD2 identical over 7 bases. CDR1 is SGHRS and CDR2 is YFSETQ in the germline V gene. The CDR3 has 15 amino acids. Trimming cost V 0 bases and J 4 bases; bases outside gene matches: 5. The CDR3 nucleotides read TGCGCCAGCAGCTTGGCGCGGGGGAGCGCAGATACGCAGTATTTT. The encoded protein is CASSLARGSADTQYF.

This clone was detected a few times. This sample also contains other DNA sequences that code for the same CDR3. This chain links TRBV5-1 with TRBJ2-3; 8 bases align to TRBD1. Unmatched junction bases numbered 5, after V lost 4 bases and J lost 1 base. This CDR3 contains 15 residues. Germline CDR1 and CDR2: SGHRS and YFSETQ. The CDR3 loop reads CASSLRGLGTDTQYF. In DNA form, the CDR3 reads TGCGCCAGCAGCCTCAGGGGGCTTGGCACAGATACGCAGTATTTT.

The chain combines TRBV29-1 with TRBJ2-2; D is ambiguous. Germline V CDR1 and CDR2: SQVTM, ANQGSEA. This CDR3 spans 11 amino acids. The germline V and J ends were trimmed by 7 bases and 7 bases, with 10 bases remaining between them. CDR3 loop: CSAAENGELFF. In DNA, the CDR3 is TGCAGCGCCGCGGAGAACGGGGAGCTGTTTTTT.

V usage is TRBV11-2 and J usage is TRBJ2-5; possible D gene TRBD2, 6 bases. Per germline, CDR1 SGHAT and CDR2 FQNNGV. The CDR3 extends over 14 amino acids. The germline V and J ends were trimmed by 8 bases and 5 bases, with 18 bases remaining between them. The CDR3 is CASQLGRGGETQYF. The CDR3 nucleotides read TGTGCCAGCCAACTCGGGCGGGGCGGGGAGACCCAGTACTTC.